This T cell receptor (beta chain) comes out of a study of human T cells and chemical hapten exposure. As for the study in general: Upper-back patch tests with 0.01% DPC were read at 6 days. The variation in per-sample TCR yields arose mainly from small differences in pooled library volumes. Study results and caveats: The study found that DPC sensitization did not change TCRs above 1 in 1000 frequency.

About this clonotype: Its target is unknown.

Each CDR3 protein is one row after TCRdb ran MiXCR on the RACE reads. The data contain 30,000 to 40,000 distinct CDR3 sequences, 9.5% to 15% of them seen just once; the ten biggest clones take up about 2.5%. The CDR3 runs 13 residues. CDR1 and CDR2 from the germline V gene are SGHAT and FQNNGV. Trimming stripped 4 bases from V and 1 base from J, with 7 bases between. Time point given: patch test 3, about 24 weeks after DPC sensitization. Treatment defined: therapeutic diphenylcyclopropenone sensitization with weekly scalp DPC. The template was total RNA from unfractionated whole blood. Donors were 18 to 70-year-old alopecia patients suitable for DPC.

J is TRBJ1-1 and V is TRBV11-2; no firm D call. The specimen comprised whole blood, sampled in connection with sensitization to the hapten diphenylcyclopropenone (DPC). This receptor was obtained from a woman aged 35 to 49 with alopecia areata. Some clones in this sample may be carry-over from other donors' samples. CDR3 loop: CASSSQENTEAFF. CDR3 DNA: TGTGCCAGCAGCTCGCAGGAGAACACTGAAGCTTTCTTT.